This TCR beta chain was found in a study of blood T cell repertoires in COVID-19. The V end was cut by 2 bases, the J end by 0 bases, with 8 bases between. There are 14 residues in the CDR3. The germline V gene encodes CDR1 KGHSH and CDR2 LQKENI. Using immunoSEQ multiplex PCR, the repertoire was profiled, and TCRdb retains in-frame clones only, with some absent. This sample has almost 15,000 clones, with approximately 91% found just once. The V call is TRBV18, the J call TRBJ2-7; no firm D call. This sequence originates from a woman in her seventies in a cohort sampled during active or convalescent COVID-19. Material: peripheral blood. The CDR3 protein is CASSPSVSSYEQYF. Here the CDR3 DNA reads TGTGCCAGCTCACCATCGGTGAGCTCCTACGAGCAGTACTTC.